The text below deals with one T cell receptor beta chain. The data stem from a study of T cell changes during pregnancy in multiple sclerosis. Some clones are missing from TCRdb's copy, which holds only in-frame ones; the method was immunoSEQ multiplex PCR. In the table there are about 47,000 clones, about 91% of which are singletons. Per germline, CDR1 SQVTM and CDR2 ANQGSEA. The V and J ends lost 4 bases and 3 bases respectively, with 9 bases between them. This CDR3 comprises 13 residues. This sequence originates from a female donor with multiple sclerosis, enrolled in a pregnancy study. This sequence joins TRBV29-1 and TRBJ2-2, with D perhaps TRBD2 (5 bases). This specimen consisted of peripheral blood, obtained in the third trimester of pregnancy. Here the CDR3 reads CSVAGTHTGELFF. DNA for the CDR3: TGCAGCGTTGCGGGAACTCACACCGGGGAGCTGTTTTTT.